The subject of this entry is one T cell receptor (beta chain). The repertoire was sequenced with immunoSEQ multiplex PCR; TCRdb's copy has only in-frame clones and lacks some. The table shows about 150,000 clones, with 70% to 90% occurring only once. The data belong to a study of cytomegalovirus exposure and HLA in healthy donors. Across the study: A subsequent analysis stated that the 120 or so validation repertoires were run on the same platform as the roughly 670 first-cohort repertoires.

The germline CDR1 and CDR2 sequences are SGHDT and YYEEEE. V gave up 3 bases and J gave up 1 base; unmatched junction bases: 13. There are 17 residues in the CDR3. The source is a man between 18 and 35 years old in good health and CMV-seropositive. The chain couples TRBV5-6 to TRBJ2-7; TRBD2 aligns across 7 bases. The sample taken for sequencing was PBMCs. The CDR3 sequence: CASSYRPAAGISYEQYF. CDR3 nucleotide sequence: TGTGCCAGCAGCTACCGGCCGGCAGCGGGGATTTCCTACGAGCAGTACTTC. Full variable domain (rest looked up from reference TRBV5-6 and TRBJ2-7): DAGVTQSPTHLIKTRGQQVTLRCSPKSGHDTVSWYQQALGQGPQFIFQYYEEEERQRGNFPDRFSGHQFPNYSSELNVNALLLGDSALYLCASSYRPAAGISYEQYFGPGTRLTVT.